The 26 T cell receptor beta chains below all came from one sample that was sequenced in a study of T cell responses to AZD1222 COVID-19 vaccine. Using immunoSEQ multiplex PCR, the repertoire was profiled, and TCRdb retains in-frame clones only, with some absent. The table has 110,000 or so clones, 86% seen once. Sequenced material: peripheral blood, taken 28 days after the second AZD1222 dose. Receptors were obtained from an adult who received the AZD1222 COVID-19 vaccine.

The chain carries TRBV7-9 and TRBJ1-4; possibly TRBD1 for D (5 bases). Germline V lookup: CDR1 SEHNR, CDR2 FQNEAQ (reference sequence). The CDR3 contains 14 residues. V was cut by 1 base and J by 10 bases, with 13 bases left in between. The CDR3 region is CASSLEGREAKLFF. CDR3 in DNA: TGTGCCAGCAGCTTAGAGGGCAGGGAGGCAAAACTGTTTTTT.

Written as DNA, the CDR3 is TGTGCCAGCATGCGGACAGCCCAAGAGACCCAGTACTTC. This encodes CASMRTAQETQYF. This chain connects TRBV25-1 to TRBJ2-5; D is possibly TRBD1 (6 bases). The germline V gene has CDR1 MGHDK and CDR2 SYGVNS. V was trimmed by 7 bases and J by 1 base, leaving 10 bases between them. CDR3 size: 13 residues.

This chain connects TRBV5-1 to TRBJ1-5, with D unresolved. The V gene lost 4 bases and the J gene lost 1 base, with 12 bases spanning the gap. Germline V gene lookup returns CDR1 SGHRS and CDR2 YFSETQ. There are 15 residues in the CDR3. Here the CDR3 DNA reads TGCGCCAGCAGCCTCGGCCCGGGGAGCAATCAGCCCCAGCATTTT. It encodes CASSLGPGSNQPQHF.

This clone was seen once. The chain joins TRBV18 to TRBJ1-5; no firm D call. The ends were cut back, 0 bases at V and 6 bases at J, with 6 bases in the middle. CDR3 length equals 13 residues. CDR1 and CDR2 from the germline V gene are KGHSH and LQKENI. CDR3 DNA sequence: TGTGCCAGCTCACCACCTCCGGGTCAGCCCCAGCATTTT. Its protein is CASSPPPGQPQHF. Full variable domain (missing parts from reference TRBV18 and TRBJ1-5): NAGVMQNPRHLVRRRGQEARLRCSPMKGHSHVYWYRQLPEEGLKFMVYLQKENIIDESGMPKERFSAEFPKEGPSILRIQQVVRGDSAAYFCASSPPPGQPQHFGDGTRLSIL.

This rearrangement joins TRBV19 to TRBJ1-5; 7 positions match TRBD1. The junction had 1 base not matched to a gene; V was cut back by 3 bases and J by 5 bases. CDR3 length equals 13 residues. Per the germline V gene, CDR1 is LNHDA and CDR2 is SQIVND (reference sequence). Written as DNA, the CDR3 is TGTGCCAGTAGTATCGACAGGGATCAGCCCCAGCATTTT. It translates to CASSIDRDQPQHF.

V gene TRBV11-2 combines with J gene TRBJ2-7; possibly TRBD1 for D (5 bases). CDR1 and CDR2 (germline): SGHAT, FQNNGV. The germline V and J ends were trimmed by 2 bases and 2 bases, with 13 bases remaining between them. The CDR3 consists of 15 residues. The CDR3 nucleotides are TGTGCCAGCAGCTTAACGCAGGGCCTAACCTACGAGCAGTACTTC. Protein: CASSLTQGLTYEQYF.

The V call is TRBV7-3, the J call TRBJ2-2; 7 bases are shared with TRBD2. The CDR3 length is 15 residues. V lost 2 bases, J lost 1 base, and 1 base stayed unmatched. Per the germline V gene, CDR1 is SGHTA and CDR2 is FQGTGA. The CDR3 region is CASSLLAENTGELFF. DNA of the CDR3: TGTGCCAGCAGCTTACTAGCGGAGAACACCGGGGAGCTGTTTTTT.

The chain combines TRBV5-8 with TRBJ2-2, with 8 bases aligning to TRBD2. This CDR3 has 15 residues. Germline assignment: CDR1 SGHTS and CDR2 YDEGEE. Trimming cost V 0 bases and J 7 bases; bases outside gene matches: 5. The CDR3 DNA reads as TGTGCCAGCAGCTTGGTAGCGGGGCGGAGCGGGGAGCTGTTTTTT. This codes for CASSLVAGRSGELFF. Drawing the rest from reference TRBV5-8 and TRBJ2-2, the complete variable domain is EAGVTQSPTHLIKTRGQQATLRCSPISGHTSVYWYQQALGLGLQFLLWYDEGEERNRGNFPPRFSGRQFPNYSSELNVNALELEDSALYLCASSLVAGRSGELFFGEGSRLTVL.

This clone came up a few times. The rearrangement links TRBV14 to TRBJ2-1, with 8 bases lining up with TRBD1. The trim removed 1 base at V and 16 bases at J, leaving 9 bases unmatched. The CDR3 is 13 residues long. Per the germline V gene, CDR1 is SGHDN and CDR2 is FVKESK. The CDR3 sequence is CASSQVVRTGIFF. CDR3 sequence (DNA): TGTGCCAGCAGCCAAGTCGTTAGGACAGGGATTTTCTTC.

This chain joins TRBV6-5 and TRBJ2-7; D is ambiguous. CDR1 is MNHEY, CDR2 SVGAGI, per germline. This CDR3 is built from 13 residues. V was clipped by 6 bases and J by 1 base, with 10 bases between them. CDR3 DNA: TGTGCCAGCAGAATAGGGTTGTCCTACGAGCAGTACTTC. This codes for CASRIGLSYEQYF.

The CDR3 bases are TGTGCTAGTGGTCCTCAATACGAGCAGTACTTC. Translation gives CASGPQYEQYF. The gene calls are TRBV12-5 and TRBJ2-7, with unresolved D. Trimming pared 5 bases from V and 4 bases from J, leaving 6 bases between. Germline CDR1 reads LGHNT; CDR2 reads FRNRAP. CDR3 size: 11 residues.

This chain links TRBV7-9 with TRBJ1-5; D is unclear. Germline CDR1 and CDR2: SEHNR and FQNEAQ (reference sequence). V was cut by 5 bases and J by 0 bases, with 8 bases left in between. The CDR3 contains 14 residues. CDR3 region: CASSQQNSNQPQHF. For the CDR3, the DNA is TGTGCCAGCAGCCAGCAAAATAGCAATCAGCCCCAGCATTTT.

V gene TRBV30 combines with J gene TRBJ1-6; 8 nucleotides match TRBD1. V was pared by 6 bases and J by 11 bases, with 9 bases of the junction left unmatched. This CDR3 spans 13 amino acids. Germline V gene data show CDR1 as GTSNPN and CDR2 as SVGIG (reference sequence). The CDR3 DNA reads as TGTGCCTGTATCGGGACAGGACGCGCACCCCTCCACTTT. The encoded protein is CACIGTGRAPLHF.

V and J are TRBV27 and TRBJ1-2, with 12 positions matching TRBD1. With V trimmed by 4 bases and J by 1 base, 7 bases remained unmatched. This CDR3 has 17 amino acids. Germline V gene sequence: CDR1 MNHEY, CDR2 SMNVEV (reference sequence). The CDR3 DNA follows: TGTGCCAGCAGTTCCCGGGACAGGGGGCGGTTTAACTATGGCTACACCTTC. Translated, it gives CASSSRDRGRFNYGYTF.

The chain carries TRBV6-5 and TRBJ2-3; D unclear. V lost 0 bases, J lost 6 bases, and 13 bases lay in between. The CDR3 covers 15 residues. Germline lookup yields CDR1 MNHEY and CDR2 SVGAGI. CDR3 DNA: TGTGCCAGCAGTTACTCGGGCCGACAATCGGATACGCAGTATTTT. This sequence encodes CASSYSGRQSDTQYF.

This clone is a singleton in its sample. This rearrangement joins TRBV28 to TRBJ1-5; D unresolved. Trimming took off 5 bases at V and 1 base at J, with 9 bases between the two ends. The CDR3 has 14 residues. Germline loops: CDR1 MDHEN, CDR2 SYDVKM. The CDR3, as DNA: TGTGCCAGCAGTCCCGACGGAAGCAATCAGCCCCAGCATTTT. Translating gives CASSPDGSNQPQHF.

The CDR3 spells CASSLGRAGNTIYF. The DNA of the CDR3 is TGCGCCAGCAGCTTGGGCAGGGCTGGAAACACCATATATTTT. The chain couples TRBV5-1 to TRBJ1-3; weak D call: TRBD1 (5 bases). With 0 bases removed from V and 2 bases from J, the gap between germline ends came to 6 bases. CDR3 size: 14 residues. Per the germline V gene, CDR1 is SGHRS and CDR2 is YFSETQ.

The chain joins TRBV30 to TRBJ1-2; D ambiguous. V shed 2 bases and J shed 5 bases, with 6 bases lying between them. Germline V gene data show CDR1 as GTSNPN and CDR2 as SVGIG (reference sequence). The CDR3 has 11 residues. Here the CDR3 reads CAWSQEYGYTF. The CDR3 DNA is TGTGCCTGGAGTCAGGAGTATGGCTACACCTTC.

This clone was counted only a few times. The J gene is TRBJ1-1, the V gene TRBV6-5; 9 bases are a match to TRBD1. V lost 5 bases, J lost 7 bases, and 11 bases stayed unmatched. Per the germline V gene, CDR1 is MNHEY and CDR2 is SVGAGI. The CDR3 runs to 15 residues. The CDR3 protein is CASSPYLGTGFEAFF. The CDR3 bases are TGTGCCAGCAGTCCCTACTTAGGGACAGGGTTTGAAGCTTTCTTT.

The rearrangement uses TRBV6-2 or TRBV6-3 and TRBJ1-2; D unclear. Germline V gene data show CDR1 as MNHEY and CDR2 as SVGEGT. CDR3 size: 13 residues. V was cut by 2 bases and J by 5 bases, with 9 bases left in between. CDR3 DNA sequence: TGTGCCAGCAGTTACCAAGCACCTTATGGCTACACCTTC. Its translation: CASSYQAPYGYTF.

CDR3 sequence reads: CATTVRQGTLDSGANVLTF. CDR3 bases: TGTGCCACCACGGTTAGGCAGGGGACCTTAGACTCTGGGGCCAACGTCCTGACTTTC. This rearrangement joins TRBV28 to TRBJ2-6, with a tentative D call TRBD1 (6 bases). V lost 10 bases to trimming and J lost 0 bases, with 25 bases between them. Germline CDR1 reads MDHEN; CDR2 reads SYDVKM. The length of the CDR3 is 19 residues.

The chain joins TRBV6-1 to TRBJ1-4; 12 bases line up with TRBD1. Germline V gives CDR1 MNHNS, CDR2 SASEGT. Trimming cost V 4 bases and J 3 bases; bases outside gene matches: 6. The CDR3 length is 17 residues. The DNA for the CDR3 is TGTGCCAGCAGTGTCCGGGACAGGGGGCTGTCTAATGAAAAACTGTTTTTT. Translated: CASSVRDRGLSNEKLFF.

The CDR3 DNA follows: TGTGCCAGCAGCCTCGCCGGGGGGTCCTCCTATGGCTACACCTTC. This translates into CASSLAGGSSYGYTF. The rearrangement links TRBV25-1 to TRBJ1-2; D may be TRBD1 (5 bases). V dropped 6 bases and J dropped 4 bases, with 18 bases sitting between them. The CDR3 length is 15 residues. The germline V gene has CDR1 MGHDK and CDR2 SYGVNS.

This clone was counted between two and nine times. V is TRBV5-1 and J is TRBJ1-2; weak D call: TRBD1 (6 bases). The CDR3 contains 13 residues. The V end was cut by 0 bases, the J end by 6 bases, with 9 bases between. Looked up from germline, CDR1 is SGHRS and CDR2 is YFSETQ. The CDR3 sequence: CASSLDRVDGYTF. In DNA form, the CDR3 reads TGCGCCAGCAGCTTGGACAGGGTGGATGGCTACACCTTC.

The chain employs TRBV28 and TRBJ1-2; D is unclear. CDR3 length: 13 amino acids. The germline CDR1 and CDR2 sequences are MDHEN and SYDVKM. V was shortened by 3 bases and J by 4 bases, with 9 bases between the two germline ends. The CDR3 reads CASSFGAGYGYTF. Here the CDR3 DNA reads TGTGCCAGCAGTTTTGGAGCGGGCTATGGCTACACCTTC.

The genes are TRBV7-2 and TRBJ2-7; D unclear. CDR3 length: 14 amino acids. Germline CDR1 reads SGHTA; CDR2 reads FQGNSA. The V gene lost 5 bases and the J gene lost 3 bases, with 14 bases spanning the gap. CDR3 residues: CASSQVESLYEQYF. As DNA, the CDR3 is TGTGCCAGCAGCCAAGTGGAATCCCTCTACGAGCAGTACTTC.